This TCR beta chain originates from a study of post-analysis software for immune sequencing data. Study-wide findings and caveats: Relative to controls, patients had five TRBV segments at higher frequency, with TRBV5-6, TRBV5-1 and TRBV20-1 among these.

This CDR3 has 12 residues. CDR1 GTSNPN and CDR2 SVGIG come from the germline V gene (reference sequence). Trimming removed 5 bases at V and 5 bases at J, with 12 bases between. Points on this clonotype: The target antigen is unknown.

Unique molecular identifiers featured in each of the TCR beta cDNA libraries. TCRdb re-called the PCR reads through MiXCR, storing one row per CDR3 protein. The table lists around 700,000 distinct CDR3 sequences, around 64% of them singletons. This receptor was identified in a girl aged 2 to 9 with multiple sclerosis. V and J are TRBV30 and TRBJ2-5; a possible D gene is TRBD2 (5 bases). The sequencing sample was made of blood. CDR3 coding DNA: TGTGCCTGGGGGAAGGACTTCGAGACCCAGTACTTC. Translated: CAWGKDFETQYF.